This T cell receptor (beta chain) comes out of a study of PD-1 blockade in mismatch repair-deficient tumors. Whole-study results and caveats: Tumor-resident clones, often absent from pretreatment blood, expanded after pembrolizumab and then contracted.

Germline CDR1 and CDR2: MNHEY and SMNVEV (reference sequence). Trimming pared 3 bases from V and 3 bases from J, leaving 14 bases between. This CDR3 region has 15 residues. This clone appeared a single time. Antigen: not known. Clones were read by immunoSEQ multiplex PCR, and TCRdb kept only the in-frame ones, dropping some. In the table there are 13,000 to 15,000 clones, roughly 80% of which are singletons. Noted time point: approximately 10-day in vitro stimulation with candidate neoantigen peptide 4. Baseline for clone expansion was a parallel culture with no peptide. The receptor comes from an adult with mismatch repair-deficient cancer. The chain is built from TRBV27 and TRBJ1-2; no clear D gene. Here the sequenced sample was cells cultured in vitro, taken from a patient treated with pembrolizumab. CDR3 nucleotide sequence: TGTGCCAGCAGTTTGGCCGGGTATCTTGACTATGGCTACACCTTC. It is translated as CASSLAGYLDYGYTF.